Each of the 21 T cell receptor beta chains below was sequenced from the same sample in a study of shared clonotypes between healthy human individuals. Clones were sequenced by immunoSEQ multiplex PCR, and TCRdb holds only the in-frame ones, with some missing. The sample holds about 1.1 million clones, roughly 80% seen once. The source material was memory CD4+ T cells from PBMCs. Subset indicated: CD45RA-negative fraction. These receptors originate from a man between 18 and 35 years old in good health. Some clones in this sample may be carry-over from other donors' samples.

The chain links TRBV11-3 to TRBJ2-5; D is possibly TRBD2 (7 bases). Looked up from germline, CDR1 is SGHNT and CDR2 is YENEEA. This CDR3 spans 12 amino acids. V lost 1 base, J lost 9 bases, and 9 bases lay in between. CDR3 loop: CASSLGGGAQYF. CDR3 nucleotide sequence: TGTGCCAGCAGCTTAGGAGGGGGGGCCCAGTACTTC.

The chain is built from TRBV7-9 and TRBJ2-7; possibly TRBD2 for D (5 bases). With 4 bases removed from V and 2 bases from J, the gap between germline ends came to 9 bases. Germline lookup yields CDR1 SEHNR and CDR2 FQNEAQ (reference sequence). This CDR3 region has 13 residues. The CDR3 here is CASSSGSTYEQYF. CDR3 DNA sequence: TGTGCCAGCAGCTCGGGGAGCACCTACGAGCAGTACTTC.

The gene calls are TRBV7-2 and TRBJ1-4; perhaps TRBD1 as D (5 bases). The V gene lost 6 bases and the J gene lost 7 bases, with 18 bases spanning the gap. The CDR3 runs 15 residues. CDR1 is SGHTA and CDR2 is FQGNSA in the germline V gene. The CDR3 nucleotides are TGTGCCAGCAGTCTGGGCGGGGGTCGGATTGAAAAACTGTTTTTT. It yields the protein CASSLGGGRIEKLFF.

The chain employs TRBV27 and TRBJ2-1, with D uncertain. V gave up 3 bases and J gave up 0 bases, with 9 bases separating them. The germline gives CDR1 MNHEY, CDR2 SMNVEV (reference sequence). The CDR3 runs to 15 residues. CDR3 sequence: CASSFAESSYNEQFF. CDR3 nucleotide sequence: TGTGCCAGCAGTTTTGCAGAGAGCTCCTACAATGAGCAGTTCTTC.

This clone was counted only a few times. Other nucleotide sequences from this sample produce the same CDR3. The chain's CDR3 is CASSPGRGYEQYF. The CDR3 DNA sequence: TGTGCCAGCTCACCAGGGAGGGGTTACGAGCAGTACTTC. The V call is TRBV18, the J call TRBJ2-7; 7 bases align to TRBD2. V was clipped by 2 bases and J by 4 bases; unmatched bases: 2. The V gene's germline CDR1 is KGHSH and CDR2 LQKENI. The CDR3 covers 13 residues.

On this clone itself: The identical CDR3 is also encoded by other nucleotide sequences in the sample. V and J are TRBV5-1 and TRBJ1-1, with a weak D call TRBD1 (5 bases). Per the germline V gene, CDR1 is SGHRS and CDR2 is YFSETQ. This CDR3 contains 14 residues. The V and J ends lost 4 bases and 0 bases respectively, with 10 bases between them. The CDR3, as DNA: TGCGCCAGCAGCCCTGACAGTATGAACACTGAAGCTTTCTTT. It translates to CASSPDSMNTEAFF. Filled out from reference TRBV5-1 and TRBJ1-1, the complete variable domain reads KAGVTQTPRYLIKTRGQQVTLSCSPISGHRSVSWYQQTPGQGLQFLFEYFSETQRNKGNFPGRFSGRQFSNSRSEMNVSTLELGDSALYLCASSPDSMNTEAFFGQGTRLTVV.

The chain joins TRBV14 to TRBJ1-2, with D possibly TRBD1 on 6 matching bases. The V gene's germline CDR1 is SGHDN and CDR2 FVKESK. The CDR3 length is 13 residues. Trimming pared 1 base from V and 8 bases from J, leaving 11 bases between. The CDR3 DNA sequence: TGTGCCAGCAGCCAAGTGACAGGCAGAGGCTACACCTTC. It is translated as CASSQVTGRGYTF.

The chain has TRBV28 and TRBJ1-5, with D possibly being TRBD1 (6 bases). The CDR3 runs to 13 residues. With 11 bases removed from V and 6 bases from J, the gap between germline ends came to 17 bases. Germline V gene lookup returns CDR1 MDHEN and CDR2 SYDVKM. This CDR3 is CAGRGGAGQPQHF. CDR3 in DNA: TGTGCCGGCCGCGGGGGGGCGGGTCAGCCCCAGCATTTT.

This clone appeared a few times. The rearrangement uses TRBV2 and TRBJ1-2, with TRBD1 identical over 8 bases. The CDR3 length is 13 residues. Germline loops: CDR1 SNHLY, CDR2 FYNNEI. Trimming cost V 5 bases and J 8 bases; bases outside gene matches: 7. The CDR3 is CASSSDRVAGYTF. The CDR3 coding sequence is TGTGCCAGCAGTTCGGACAGGGTGGCGGGCTACACCTTC.

The chain joins TRBV18 to TRBJ2-2; 12 bases are a match to TRBD1. V trimming: 3 bases; J trimming: 7 bases; junction bases outside the gene matches: 6. This CDR3 is 16 amino acids long. The germline CDR1 and CDR2 sequences are KGHSH and LQKENI. CDR3 sequence (DNA): TGTGCCAGCTCACCCCTGGGACAGGGGGCCGTCGGGGAGCTGTTTTTT. Protein: CASSPLGQGAVGELFF.

The gene calls are TRBV19 and TRBJ1-2, with 9 bases aligning to TRBD1. V lost 4 bases, J lost 4 bases, and 7 bases stayed unmatched. Germline-derived CDR1 and CDR2 are LNHDA and SQIVND (reference sequence). This CDR3 contains 15 residues. The CDR3 coding sequence is TGTGCCAGTAGTACTCGGGACAGGGTTACCTATGGCTACACCTTC. This gives the protein CASSTRDRVTYGYTF.

This clone was picked up a small number of times. The chain uses TRBV7-9 and TRBJ1-1; D ambiguous. CDR3 length equals 13 residues. V dropped 4 bases and J dropped 1 base, with 7 bases sitting between them. Germline CDR1 is SEHNR and CDR2 is FQNEAQ (reference sequence). CDR3 sequence: CASSSTKNTEAFF. The CDR3 coding sequence is TGTGCCAGCAGCTCCACGAAGAACACTGAAGCTTTCTTT.

CDR3 protein: CASRRQFSTDTQYF. The CDR3 nucleotides read TGTGCCAGTAGAAGACAGTTTAGCACAGATACGCAGTATTTT. The chain uses TRBV19 and TRBJ2-3; TRBD1 is a possible D gene (5 bases). This CDR3 is 14 amino acids long. Trimming took off 6 bases at V and 0 bases at J, with 10 bases between the two ends. In germline, CDR1 is LNHDA, CDR2 SQIVND (reference sequence).

The chain has TRBV28 and TRBJ1-4, with D maybe TRBD1 (6 bases). CDR3 length: 17 amino acids. V lost 1 base, J lost 6 bases, and 18 bases lay in between. Germline CDR1 is MDHEN and CDR2 is SYDVKM. The CDR3 region is CASSLLRGFQVDEKLFF. Written as DNA, the CDR3 is TGTGCCAGCAGTTTATTAAGGGGGTTTCAGGTCGATGAAAAACTGTTTTTT.

The V and J genes are TRBV19 and TRBJ1-2; no clear D. CDR1 LNHDA and CDR2 SQIVND come from the germline V gene (reference sequence). Trimming cost V 5 bases and J 5 bases, with 15 bases left between them. The CDR3 sequence is 14 residues long. In DNA form, the CDR3 reads TGTGCCAGTAGTGGTGGAGGTTTACGGTATGGCTACACCTTC. It codes for CASSGGGLRYGYTF.

Only a few counts were recorded for this clone. The V call is TRBV4-1, the J call TRBJ2-5; possibly TRBD2 for D (6 bases). The CDR3 is made up of 15 amino acids. V shed 2 bases and J shed 3 bases, with 13 bases lying between them. From germline, CDR1 is MGHRA and CDR2 YSYEKL. CDR3: CASSQRESGEETQYF. In nucleotides, the CDR3 is TGCGCCAGCAGCCAACGGGAGTCGGGTGAAGAGACCCAGTACTTC.

V gene TRBV30 combines with J gene TRBJ1-3; no clear D. CDR3 length equals 12 residues. CDR1 is GTSNPN, CDR2 SVGIG, per germline (reference sequence). V was trimmed by 0 bases and J by 8 bases, leaving 8 bases between them. Written as DNA, the CDR3 is TGTGCCTGGAGTGTGAGAGGGCACACCATATATTTT. Its protein is CAWSVRGHTIYF. The whole variable domain, remainder taken from reference TRBV30 and TRBJ1-3, is SQTIHQWPATLVQPVGSPLSLECTVEGTSNPNLYWYRQAAGRGLQLLFYSVGIGQISSEVPQNLSASRPQDRQFILSSKKLLLSDSGFYLCAWSVRGHTIYFGEGSWLTVV.

A remark on this clone: This CDR3 is also generated by other DNA sequences in the sample. The chain is built from TRBV25-1 and TRBJ2-5, with 8 bases matching TRBD2. The end of the DNA is better explained by TRBJ2-7, so the J call may be wrong. The CDR3 runs 16 residues. Germline V gene data show CDR1 as MGHDK and CDR2 as SYGVNS. Here the CDR3 reads CASSDLTSGHRDEQYF. The DNA for the CDR3 is TGTGCCAGCAGTGATCTCACTAGCGGCCATAGGGACGAGCAGTACTTC.

V usage is TRBV19 and J usage is TRBJ2-7; D gene ambiguous. The CDR3 loop spans 12 amino acids. CDR1 and CDR2 (germline): LNHDA, SQIVND (reference sequence). Trimming took off 3 bases at V and 6 bases at J, with 9 bases between the two ends. The CDR3 region is CASSMRRAEQYF. Written as DNA, the CDR3 is TGTGCCAGTAGTATGCGTCGTGCCGAGCAGTACTTC.

This clone has at least ten counts. The rearrangement uses TRBV19 and TRBJ2-1, with D possibly being TRBD2 (5 bases). Germline CDR1 LNHDA, CDR2 SQIVND (reference sequence). The CDR3 loop spans 17 amino acids. V lost 6 bases and J 8 bases, leaving 26 bases between the germline ends. The CDR3 is CASRTSGVGLAADEQFF. CDR3 in DNA: TGTGCCAGTAGGACATCAGGAGTCGGGCTAGCCGCCGATGAGCAGTTCTTC.

This chain connects TRBV7-8 to TRBJ1-2; a weak D match, TRBD1 (6 bases). CDR1 and CDR2 (germline): SGHVS, FQNEAQ. Between the trimmed V and J ends, which lost 2 bases and 2 bases, there was a span of 12 bases. The CDR3 has 15 amino acids. The CDR3, as DNA: TGTGCCAGCAGCTTAATTTCGGGACACAACTATGGCTACACCTTC. It codes for CASSLISGHNYGYTF.